The present entry profiles one TCR beta chain with its context. The record originates from a study of blood T cell repertoires in COVID-19. Overall study: The cDNA or gDNA used as material had been derived from T cells, B-cell-depleted T cells, or PBMCs.

This CDR3 comprises 15 residues. Germline V gene lookup returns CDR1 MDHEN and CDR2 SYDVKM. V lost 3 bases to trimming and J lost 7 bases, with 19 bases between them. Libraries were prepared by immunoSEQ multiplex PCR; TCRdb keeps only in-frame clonotypes and omits some of them. The data hold roughly 160,000 clones, with about 83% observed a single time. This chain connects TRBV28 to TRBJ2-7; tentatively, D is TRBD2 (7 bases). Material for sequencing was peripheral blood. This receptor was taken from a woman in her 70s with COVID-19, enrolled during active disease. The CDR3 sequence: CASSFGSRGGWEQYF. CDR3 sequence (DNA): TGTGCCAGCAGTTTCGGAAGTAGGGGGGGCTGGGAGCAGTACTTC.